A single sample is the source of the 3 T cell receptor beta chains below, sequenced in a study of vaccination effects on CD4 cells after COVID-19. Sequencing was preceded by expansion of antigen-specific CD4+ T cells with viral peptide pools in the ViraFEST assay. When around ten days of culture had elapsed, CD4+ T cells were isolated. Everyone in the study got two shots of either the BNT162b2 or mRNA-1273 vaccine. No antigen has been identified for these receptors. Generated by immunoSEQ multiplex PCR, the TCRdb table keeps only in-frame clones and is missing some. The sample holds 20,000 to 30,000 clones, around 70% seen once. The sample in question was CD4+ T cells from PBMCs cultured with SARS-CoV-2 spike peptides, obtained after COVID-19 vaccination. These receptors all stem from a human donor who received a COVID-19 vaccine.

V gene TRBV4-1 combines with J gene TRBJ2-1; D is perhaps TRBD1 (6 bases). V shed 2 bases and J shed 5 bases, with 13 bases lying between them. CDR1 and CDR2 (germline): MGHRA, YSYEKL. The CDR3 loop spans 15 amino acids. The DNA of the CDR3 is TGCGCCAGCAGCCAAATGGCCCGGACAGACAATGAGCAGTTCTTC. This codes for CASSQMARTDNEQFF.

This clone was detected once. The gene calls are TRBV3-1 (or the pseudogene TRBV3-2) and TRBJ2-3; TRBD1 might be the D (6 bases). V lost 8 bases, J lost 6 bases, and 6 bases lay in between. Germline CDR1 and CDR2: LGHDT and YNNKEL (reference sequence). The CDR3 covers 10 residues. CDR3 sequence (DNA): TGTGCCAGCCAGGGGGATACGCAGTATTTT. Amino acid sequence: CASQGDTQYF.

The V gene is TRBV4-1, the J gene TRBJ1-5, with no clear D. The CDR3 loop spans 17 amino acids. V gave up 1 base and J gave up 3 bases, with 16 bases separating them. CDR1 and CDR2 from the germline V gene are MGHRA and YSYEKL. The CDR3, as DNA: TGCGCCAGCAGCCAAGTCGATATGGGGTGGGTCAATCAGCCCCAGCATTTT. Translation gives CASSQVDMGWVNQPQHF.